The 23 T cell receptor beta chains listed next were all sequenced from one sample in a study of cytomegalovirus exposure and HLA in healthy donors. PCR primers comprised 60 Vbeta and 13 Jbeta primers. Profiled with immunoSEQ multiplex PCR; TCRdb holds only in-frame clones, not every one. Here the sample spans some 130,000 clones, approximately 81% being singletons. The sample taken for sequencing was PBMCs. These receptors originate from a man between 18 and 29 years old in good health and CMV-seronegative.

The DNA of the CDR3 is TGTGCCAGTCGAAGGGGCGGTGCTACGCAGTATTTT. Its translation: CASRRGGATQYF. This chain uses TRBV19 with TRBJ2-3, with D perhaps TRBD1 (5 bases). Trimming shortened V by 8 bases and J by 8 bases, and 14 bases separated the two germline ends. Germline-derived CDR1 and CDR2 are LNHDA and SQIVND (reference sequence). CDR3 size: 12 residues.

CDR3 sequence: CASRGAVSVTEAFF. In DNA form, the CDR3 reads TGCGCCAGCAGGGGCGCTGTGTCTGTGACTGAAGCTTTCTTT. The chain joins TRBV5-1 to TRBJ1-1; D is uncertain. The CDR3 consists of 14 residues. Germline CDR1 SGHRS, CDR2 YFSETQ. The ends were cut back, 5 bases at V and 5 bases at J, with 16 bases in the middle. The full variable domain, its missing parts supplied by reference TRBV5-1 and TRBJ1-1, is KAGVTQTPRYLIKTRGQQVTLSCSPISGHRSVSWYQQTPGQGLQFLFEYFSETQRNKGNFPGRFSGRQFSNSRSEMNVSTLELGDSALYLCASRGAVSVTEAFFGQGTRLTVV.

The rearrangement links TRBV7-3 to TRBJ2-3; 10 bases are shared with TRBD2. This CDR3 is 16 amino acids long. In germline, CDR1 is SGHTA, CDR2 FQGTGA. V lost 3 bases, J lost 4 bases, and 7 bases stayed unmatched. The CDR3 here is CASSLTSGLRSDTQYF. The DNA for the CDR3 is TGTGCCAGCAGCTTGACTAGCGGGTTGCGATCAGATACGCAGTATTTT.

V and J are TRBV18 and TRBJ1-1; D unclear. The CDR3 has 16 residues. Trimming stripped 4 bases from V and 4 bases from J, with 19 bases between. Germline loops: CDR1 KGHSH, CDR2 LQKENI. The CDR3 bases are TGTGCCAGCTCACGTCTAAGCAGGCCAGTCGGCACTGAAGCTTTCTTT. Translating gives CASSRLSRPVGTEAFF.

This clone was counted a few times. The chain is built from TRBV6-5 and TRBJ1-1; D remains ambiguous. CDR1 is MNHEY, CDR2 SVGAGI, per germline. The CDR3 length is 15 residues. V lost 8 bases to trimming and J lost 3 bases, with 19 bases between them. CDR3 amino acids: CASRHLLEVDTEAFF. CDR3 DNA: TGTGCCAGCCGCCACCTCCTAGAAGTAGACACTGAAGCTTTCTTT.

This clone was detected a few times. The chain's CDR3 is CASRGDRRNSPLHF. CDR3 DNA: TGTGCCAGCAGAGGGGACAGAAGAAATTCACCCCTCCACTTT. The chain employs TRBV7-8 and TRBJ1-6; 7 nucleotides align to TRBD1. The CDR3 extends over 14 amino acids. V was clipped by 6 bases and J by 7 bases; unmatched bases: 6. Germline assignment: CDR1 SGHVS and CDR2 FQNEAQ.

The gene calls are TRBV27 and TRBJ2-5; TRBD1 might be the D (6 bases). The DNA end lines up better with TRBJ2-7; the J call may be wrong. Looked up from germline, CDR1 is MNHEY and CDR2 is SMNVEV (reference sequence). The CDR3 contains 14 residues. Here the CDR3 DNA reads TGTGCCAGCAGTTTCAGGGGCACCTCCTACGAGCAGTACTTC. Amino acid sequence: CASSFRGTSYEQYF.

The chain employs TRBV9 and TRBJ1-3; D not certain. The CDR3 sequence is 14 residues long. V lost 1 base and J lost 0, with 5 bases in between. Germline V gene sequence: CDR1 SGDLS, CDR2 YYNGEE. CDR3 nucleotide sequence: TGTGCCAGCAGCGTACCGGGCTCTGGAAACACCATATATTTT. Translation gives CASSVPGSGNTIYF.

This chain connects TRBV4-1 to TRBJ2-3, with D possibly being TRBD1 (6 bases). Germline CDR1 MGHRA, CDR2 YSYEKL. V lost 4 bases and J 0 bases, leaving 11 bases between the germline ends. The CDR3 covers 15 residues. CDR3 residues: CASSRGQGSTDTQYF. As DNA, the CDR3 is TGCGCCAGCAGCCGAGGGCAGGGGAGCACAGATACGCAGTATTTT.

There are a few counts of this clone. The chain has TRBV18 and TRBJ1-2, with 9 nucleotides matching TRBD1. The trim removed 3 bases at V and 7 bases at J, leaving 6 bases unmatched. The CDR3 extends over 14 amino acids. Germline assignment: CDR1 KGHSH and CDR2 LQKENI. CDR3 DNA: TGTGCCAGCTCACCCCTGGACAGGGGACTTGGCTACACCTTC. Translation: CASSPLDRGLGYTF.

This clone was seen just once. The chain combines TRBV7-2 with TRBJ2-7; TRBD1 might be the D (5 bases). The germline V gene has CDR1 SGHTA and CDR2 FQGNSA. Between the trimmed V and J ends, which lost 8 bases and 6 bases, there was a span of 11 bases. The CDR3 has 11 residues. The DNA of the CDR3 is TGTGCCAGCGCAACAGGCTCCGAGCAGTACGTC. It is translated as CASATGSEQYV.

This clone was observed once. The chain uses TRBV10-1 and TRBJ2-2; 13 nucleotides agree with TRBD2. The V segment lost 2 bases and the J segment 6 bases; nucleotides outside the gene matches: 9. The germline gives CDR1 WNHNN, CDR2 SYGVQD (reference sequence). This CDR3 comprises 18 residues. The DNA for the CDR3 is TGCGCCAGCAGTGAGCAAGGACTAGCGGGAGTCGAAGCCGGGGAGCTGTTTTTT. This encodes CASSEQGLAGVEAGELFF.

This rearrangement joins TRBV4-1 to TRBJ2-1, with 10 bases that match TRBD2. Germline V gene lookup returns CDR1 MGHRA and CDR2 YSYEKL. This CDR3 comprises 17 residues. The V gene end was trimmed by 1 base and the J gene end by 6 bases; junction bases not matched to a gene: 9. The CDR3 nucleotides are TGCGCCAGCAGCCAAGTGGTAAGCGGGAGGGCCTTCAATGAGCAGTTCTTC. It is translated as CASSQVVSGRAFNEQFF.

Notes on this clone: Other DNA sequences in this sample translate to the same CDR3. This sequence joins TRBV7-8 and TRBJ1-5; 8 nucleotides line up with TRBD1. After removal of 1 base from V and 4 bases from J, the junction contained 0 bases not matched to a gene. The germline gives CDR1 SGHVS, CDR2 FQNEAQ. This CDR3 is built from 14 residues. This chain's CDR3 is CASSLDRGNQPQHF. CDR3 sequence (DNA): TGTGCCAGCAGCTTAGACAGGGGGAATCAGCCCCAGCATTTT. Complete variable domain (other parts from reference TRBV7-8 and TRBJ1-5): GAGVSQSPRYKVAKRGQDVALRCDPISGHVSLFWYQQALGQGPEFLTYFQNEAQLDKSGLPSDRFFAERPEGSVSTLKIQRTQQEDSAVYLCASSLDRGNQPQHFGDGTRLSIL.

This clone has a handful of counts. This chain uses TRBV2 with TRBJ2-3; D not certain. CDR1 is SNHLY, CDR2 FYNNEI, per germline. Trimming removed 6 bases at V and 1 base at J, with 14 bases between. This CDR3 spans 15 amino acids. DNA for the CDR3: TGTGCCAGCAGGACTCTGGCGGCCGGCACAGATACGCAGTATTTT. Amino acids: CASRTLAAGTDTQYF.

The chain is built from TRBV18 and TRBJ1-6; 8 nucleotides line up with TRBD1. This CDR3 has 15 residues. Trimming removed 5 bases from V and 8 bases from J; junction bases left unmatched: 8. Germline CDR1 KGHSH, CDR2 LQKENI. The CDR3 DNA reads as TGTGCCAGCTCAACCCGGACAGGGTCGGATTCACCCCTCCACTTT. Translation gives CASSTRTGSDSPLHF.

This chain joins TRBV11-2 and TRBJ1-3; D is possibly TRBD1 (6 bases). CDR1 and CDR2 from the germline V gene are SGHAT and FQNNGV. The V and J ends lost 6 bases and 0 bases respectively, with 15 bases between them. The CDR3 extends over 16 amino acids. CDR3 protein: CASSTGHSSSGNTIYF. DNA of the CDR3: TGTGCCAGCAGTACGGGACACTCAAGCTCTGGAAACACCATATATTTT.

To note about this clone: The conserved final phenylalanine or tryptophan is absent from the CDR3, which likely points to a read error. It is unclear where the CDR3 begins or ends on the DNA, so no DNA is shown, and the CDR3 is as TCRdb lists it. The rearrangement uses TRBV6-5 and TRBJ1-1. Counting both end residues, the CDR3 totals 8 amino acids. CDR1 MNHEY and CDR2 SVGAGI come from the germline V gene. The CDR3 loop is CASTLTIM.

This chain links TRBV6-1 with TRBJ2-7; D is uncertain. The CDR3 has 12 residues. The V gene's germline CDR1 is MNHNS and CDR2 SASEGT. The V and J ends lost 7 bases and 0 bases respectively, with 7 bases between them. The CDR3: CASTRSSYEQYV. DNA for the CDR3: TGTGCCAGCACTCGGAGCTCCTACGAGCAGTACGTC.

The gene calls are TRBV6-5 and TRBJ1-2; 7 bases line up with TRBD1. The CDR3 has 14 residues. V lost 0 bases and J lost 5; bases outside the gene matches: 3. Germline values: CDR1 MNHEY, CDR2 SVGAGI. The CDR3 is CASSYSGTAYGYTF. The CDR3 nucleotides read TGTGCCAGCAGTTACTCGGGGACAGCTTATGGCTACACCTTC.

This chain uses TRBV18 with TRBJ2-2; 8 bases match TRBD1. Germline CDR1 reads KGHSH; CDR2 reads LQKENI. The CDR3 sequence is 18 residues long. J lost 0 bases, V lost 3 bases, and 9 bases had no gene match. The CDR3 DNA is TGTGCCAGCTCACCGCCAGGACAGGGTTTAGCGAACACCGGGGAGCTGTTTTTT. It encodes CASSPPGQGLANTGELFF.

V gene TRBV11-3 combines with J gene TRBJ2-3; 9 bases agree with TRBD2. The length of the CDR3 is 16 residues. Trimming took 2 bases from V and 4 from J; bases not matched to a gene: 7. Germline loops: CDR1 SGHNT, CDR2 YENEEA. The CDR3 coding sequence is TGTGCCAGCAGCTTAAGGGCTAGCGGGATGGCAGATACGCAGTATTTT. It yields the protein CASSLRASGMADTQYF.

The V gene is TRBV7-2, the J gene TRBJ1-2; the match to TRBD1 covers 7 bases. The J segment lost 5 bases and the V segment lost 7 bases, leaving 10 bases of the junction unmatched. Germline V CDR1 and CDR2: SGHTA, FQGNSA. The length of the CDR3 is 14 residues. The CDR3 here is CASKPRDSSYGYTF. The CDR3 DNA follows: TGTGCCAGCAAACCCCGGGACAGTTCTTATGGCTACACCTTC.